The T cell receptor beta chain described here comes from a study of blood T cell repertoires in COVID-19. Looked up from germline, CDR1 is MDHEN and CDR2 is SYDVKM. There are 14 residues in the CDR3. V dropped 0 bases and J dropped 7 bases, with 7 bases sitting between them. TCRdb's table, derived via immunoSEQ multiplex PCR, lists solely in-frame clones and lacks some. The sample consists of 30,000 to 40,000 clones, approximately 86% of them appearing once. The rearrangement joins TRBV28 to TRBJ1-6; unclear D gene. The source is a human donor in a cohort sampled during active COVID-19. Sequencing used peripheral blood. The CDR3 reads CASSLWVRNSPLHF. The CDR3 DNA follows: TGTGCCAGCAGTTTATGGGTGAGAAATTCACCCCTCCACTTT.